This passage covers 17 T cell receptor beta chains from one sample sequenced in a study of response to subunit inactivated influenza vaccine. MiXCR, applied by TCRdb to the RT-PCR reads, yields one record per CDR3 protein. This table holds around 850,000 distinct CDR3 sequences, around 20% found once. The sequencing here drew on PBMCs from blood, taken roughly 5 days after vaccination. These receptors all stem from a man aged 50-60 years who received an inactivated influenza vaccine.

The CDR3 DNA follows: TGTGCCAGCAGTTTTGAGCGGGGGGGCACTCAGTTCTTC. As protein: CASSFERGGTQFF. The gene calls are TRBV27 and TRBJ2-1, with 10 bases that match TRBD2. The junction had 6 bases not matched to a gene; V was cut back by 3 bases and J by 13 bases. The CDR3 covers 13 residues. The germline gives CDR1 MNHEY, CDR2 SMNVEV (reference sequence).

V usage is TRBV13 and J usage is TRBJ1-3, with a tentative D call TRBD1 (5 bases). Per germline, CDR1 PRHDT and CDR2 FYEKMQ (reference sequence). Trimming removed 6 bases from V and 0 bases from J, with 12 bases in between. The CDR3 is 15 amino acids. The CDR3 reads CASRPGPISGNTIYF. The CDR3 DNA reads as TGTGCCAGCAGGCCGGGACCCATCTCTGGAAACACCATATATTTT.

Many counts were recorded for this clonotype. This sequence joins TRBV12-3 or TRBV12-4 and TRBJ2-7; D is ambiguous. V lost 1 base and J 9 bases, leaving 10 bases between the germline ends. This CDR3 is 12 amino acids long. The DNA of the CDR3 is TGTGCCAGCAGTTTAGGCAGAGGCAGGCAGTACTTC. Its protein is CASSLGRGRQYF.

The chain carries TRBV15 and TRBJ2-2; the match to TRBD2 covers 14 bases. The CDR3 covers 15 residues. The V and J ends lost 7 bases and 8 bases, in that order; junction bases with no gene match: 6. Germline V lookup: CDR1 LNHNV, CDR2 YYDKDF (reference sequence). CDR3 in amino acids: CATTGTSGSLGELFF. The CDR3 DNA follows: TGTGCCACCACCGGGACTAGCGGGAGCTTGGGGGAGCTGTTTTTT.

This CDR3 is CASSFAMNTGELFF. The CDR3 nucleotides read TGTGCCAGCAGCTTTGCGATGAACACCGGGGAGCTGTTTTTT. The V and J genes are TRBV5-6 and TRBJ2-2, with D uncertain. Per the germline V gene, CDR1 is SGHDT and CDR2 is YYEEEE. This CDR3 spans 14 amino acids. V lost 2 bases and J lost 1, with 6 bases in between.

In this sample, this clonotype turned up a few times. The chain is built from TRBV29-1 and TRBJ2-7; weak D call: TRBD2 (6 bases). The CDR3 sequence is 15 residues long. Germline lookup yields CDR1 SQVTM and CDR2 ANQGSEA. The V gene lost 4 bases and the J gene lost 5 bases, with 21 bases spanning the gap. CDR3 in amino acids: CSVGARGGPVDEQYF. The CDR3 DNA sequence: TGCAGCGTTGGGGCAAGAGGAGGGCCTGTAGACGAGCAGTACTTC.

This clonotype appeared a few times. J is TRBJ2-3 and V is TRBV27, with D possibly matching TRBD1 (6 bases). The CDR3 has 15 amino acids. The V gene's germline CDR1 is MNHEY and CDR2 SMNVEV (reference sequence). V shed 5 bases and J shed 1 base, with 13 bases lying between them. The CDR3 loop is CASSTEGVGTDTQYF. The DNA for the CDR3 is TGTGCCAGCAGTACTGAGGGGGTCGGCACAGATACGCAGTATTTT.

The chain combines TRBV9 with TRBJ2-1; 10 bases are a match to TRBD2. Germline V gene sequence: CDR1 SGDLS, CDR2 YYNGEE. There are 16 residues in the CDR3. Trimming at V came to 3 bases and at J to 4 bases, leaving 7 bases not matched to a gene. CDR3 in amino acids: CASSDTLAGGYNEQFF. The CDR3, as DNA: TGTGCCAGCAGCGACACCTTAGCGGGGGGATACAATGAGCAGTTCTTC.

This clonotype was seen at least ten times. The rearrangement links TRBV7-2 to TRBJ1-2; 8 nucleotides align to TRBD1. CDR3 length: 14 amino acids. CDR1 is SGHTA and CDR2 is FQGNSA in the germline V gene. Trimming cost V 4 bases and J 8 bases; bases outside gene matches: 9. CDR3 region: CASSSDRAQRGYTF. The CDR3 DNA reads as TGTGCCAGCAGCTCGGACAGGGCGCAACGCGGCTACACCTTC.

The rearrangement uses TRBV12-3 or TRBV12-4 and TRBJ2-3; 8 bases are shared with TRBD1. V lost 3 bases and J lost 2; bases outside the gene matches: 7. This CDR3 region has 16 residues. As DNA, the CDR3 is TGTGCCAGCAGTTTGGGCAGGGGGCCCGCCACAGATACGCAGTATTTT. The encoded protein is CASSLGRGPATDTQYF.

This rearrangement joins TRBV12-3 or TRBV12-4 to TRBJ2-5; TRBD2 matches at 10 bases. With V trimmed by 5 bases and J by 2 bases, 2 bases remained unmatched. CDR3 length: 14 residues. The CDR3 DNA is TGTGCCAGCAGTAGTAGCGGGAGGCAAGAGACCCAGTACTTC. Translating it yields CASSSSGRQETQYF.

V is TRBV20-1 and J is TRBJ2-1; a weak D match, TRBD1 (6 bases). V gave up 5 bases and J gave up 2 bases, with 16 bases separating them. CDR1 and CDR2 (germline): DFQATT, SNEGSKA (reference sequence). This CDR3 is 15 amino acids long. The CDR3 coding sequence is TGCAGTGCTTCAGCAGGGGAATCCCCCTACAATGAGCAGTTCTTC. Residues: CSASAGESPYNEQFF.

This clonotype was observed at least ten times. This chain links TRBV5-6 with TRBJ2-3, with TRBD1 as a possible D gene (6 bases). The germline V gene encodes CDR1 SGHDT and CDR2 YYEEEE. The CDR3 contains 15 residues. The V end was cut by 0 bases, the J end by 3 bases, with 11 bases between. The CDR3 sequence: CASSLGLGQTDTQYF. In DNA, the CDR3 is TGTGCCAGCAGCTTGGGTTTGGGACAAACAGATACGCAGTATTTT.

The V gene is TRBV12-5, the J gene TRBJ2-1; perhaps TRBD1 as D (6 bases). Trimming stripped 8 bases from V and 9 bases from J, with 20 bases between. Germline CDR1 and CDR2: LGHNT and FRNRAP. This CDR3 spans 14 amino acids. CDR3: CASTVGAPGGEQFF. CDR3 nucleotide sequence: TGTGCTAGTACAGTGGGGGCACCAGGAGGTGAGCAGTTCTTC.

CDR3 sequence: CSARDWGRSTDTQYF. As DNA, the CDR3 is TGCAGTGCTAGAGATTGGGGGCGCTCGACAGATACGCAGTATTTT. The chain employs TRBV20-1 and TRBJ2-3, with D possibly being TRBD1 (6 bases). CDR1 is DFQATT and CDR2 is SNEGSKA in the germline V gene (reference sequence). The CDR3 has 15 residues. Deletions cut 0 bases from V and 3 bases from J, with 13 bases between.

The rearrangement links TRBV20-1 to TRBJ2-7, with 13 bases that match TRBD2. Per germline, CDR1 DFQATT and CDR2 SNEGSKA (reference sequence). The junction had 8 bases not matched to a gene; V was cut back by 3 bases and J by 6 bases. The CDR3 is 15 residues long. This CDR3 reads CSASGTSGDPLEQYF. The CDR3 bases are TGCAGTGCTAGCGGGACTAGCGGGGACCCTCTCGAGCAGTACTTC.

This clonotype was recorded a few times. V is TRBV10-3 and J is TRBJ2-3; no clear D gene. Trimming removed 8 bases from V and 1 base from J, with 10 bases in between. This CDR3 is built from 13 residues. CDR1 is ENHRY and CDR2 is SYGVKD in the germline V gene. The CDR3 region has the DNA TGTGCCATCGCCCCAACCGGCACAGATACGCAGTATTTT. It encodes CAIAPTGTDTQYF.